The 17 T cell receptor beta chains given below trace back to one sample, sequenced in a study of CD8 T cells in Susac syndrome. RNA, at about 0.5 to 1 ug, was reverse transcribed with random hexamers. TCRdb re-called the immunoSEQ multiplex PCR reads with MiXCR, one entry per CDR3 protein. The sample contains more than 120,000 distinct CDR3 sequences, approximately 94% of which appear only once. The sample was CD4+ T cells from PBMCs. The receptors were gathered from a human donor in good health.

This sequence joins TRBV12-3 or TRBV12-4 and TRBJ2-1; 8 positions agree with TRBD1. After removal of 5 bases from V and 4 bases from J, the junction contained 7 bases not matched to a gene. This CDR3 is 15 amino acids long. The CDR3 DNA is TGTGCCAGCAGTCCCGGGACAGGAGCGTACAATGAGCAGTTCTTC. This sequence encodes CASSPGTGAYNEQFF.

This clonotype appeared once. The chain employs TRBV5-4 and TRBJ2-4; no definite D call. Germline assignment: CDR1 SGHNT and CDR2 YYREEE (reference sequence). The CDR3 length is 15 residues. Trimming took off 3 bases at V and 0 bases at J, with 10 bases between the two ends. CDR3 sequence (DNA): TGTGCCAGCAGCTCGGACCTGAAAGCCAAAAACATTCAGTACTTC. Protein product: CASSSDLKAKNIQYF.

The chain combines TRBV30 with TRBJ2-3; D may match TRBD1 or TRBD2 (5 bases each). V lost 7 bases and J lost 11, with 13 bases in between. CDR3 length equals 10 residues. Germline CDR1 is GTSNPN and CDR2 is SVGIG (reference sequence). The CDR3 DNA follows: TGTGCCTCGAGGGGCATTAGGCAGTATTTT. Translated, it gives CASRGIRQYF. Full variable domain (rest looked up from reference TRBV30 and TRBJ2-3): SQTIHQWPATLVQPVGSPLSLECTVEGTSNPNLYWYRQAAGRGLQLLFYSVGIGQISSEVPQNLSASRPQDRQFILSSKKLLLSDSGFYLCASRGIRQYFGPGTRLTVL.

The CDR3 DNA follows: TGTGCCAGCAGGACAGGGGAGGGTCAGCCCCAGCATTTT. This translates into CASRTGEGQPQHF. The rearrangement uses TRBV12-3 or TRBV12-4 and TRBJ1-5; 8 bases line up with TRBD1. The CDR3 sequence is 13 residues long. The V and J ends lost 6 bases and 6 bases, in that order; junction bases with no gene match: 4.

The V gene is TRBV5-6, the J gene TRBJ2-4; D may be TRBD2 (6 bases). The germline V gene encodes CDR1 SGHDT and CDR2 YYEEEE. This CDR3 is 13 amino acids long. Trimming removed 5 bases at V and 4 bases at J, with 10 bases between. CDR3 region: CASRKGTKNIQYF. CDR3 DNA: TGTGCCAGCAGAAAGGGGACTAAAAACATTCAGTACTTC.

V usage is TRBV20-1 and J usage is TRBJ2-2; TRBD2 aligns across 7 bases. Germline V gives CDR1 DFQATT, CDR2 SNEGSKA (reference sequence). The CDR3 has 11 residues. Trimming removed 4 bases from V and 8 bases from J; junction bases left unmatched: 1. This chain's CDR3 is CSATGRGELFF. CDR3 bases: TGCAGTGCTACCGGGAGGGGGGAGCTGTTTTTT.

The chain uses TRBV7-9 and TRBJ1-2, with D possibly being TRBD1 (5 bases). This CDR3 has 15 amino acids. The V gene lost 7 bases and the J gene lost 3 bases, with 18 bases spanning the gap. The V gene's germline CDR1 is SEHNR and CDR2 FQNEAQ (reference sequence). This CDR3 reads CASNLGAGGDYGYTF. The CDR3, as DNA: TGTGCCAGCAACCTAGGGGCAGGTGGTGACTATGGCTACACCTTC. Drawing the rest from reference TRBV7-9 and TRBJ1-2, the complete variable domain is DTGVSQNPRHKITKRGQNVTFRCDPISEHNRLYWYRQTLGQGPEFLTYFQNEAQLEKSRLLSDRFSAERPKGSFSTLEIQRTEQGDSAMYLCASNLGAGGDYGYTFGSGTRLTVV.

The V and J genes are TRBV5-4 and TRBJ2-6; D is ambiguous. This CDR3 comprises 16 residues. V lost 0 bases and J lost 0, with 7 bases in between. Germline V gene data show CDR1 as SGHNT and CDR2 as YYREEE (reference sequence). The CDR3 protein is CASSLDTRSGANVLTF. DNA of the CDR3: TGTGCCAGCAGCTTGGACACCCGCTCTGGGGCCAACGTCCTGACTTTC.

The chain employs TRBV6-6 and TRBJ1-2; no clear D gene. Germline-derived CDR1 and CDR2 are MNHNY and SVGAGI (reference sequence). The CDR3 consists of 15 residues. The V gene lost 6 bases and the J gene lost 4 bases, with 18 bases spanning the gap. The CDR3 DNA reads TGTGCCAGCAGGGAAAGCCGGGATTCCATCTATGGCTACACCTTC. Translating gives CASRESRDSIYGYTF.

The rearrangement joins TRBV11-2 to TRBJ1-2; no firm D call. CDR3 length: 11 residues. V was shortened by 8 bases and J by 7 bases, with 11 bases between the two germline ends. CDR1 and CDR2 (germline): SGHAT, FQNNGV. The CDR3 protein is CASGVWRGYTF. The CDR3 bases are TGTGCCAGCGGGGTTTGGCGTGGCTACACCTTC.

This clonotype appeared once. J is TRBJ1-5 and V is TRBV6-5, with 7 bases identical to TRBD1. The CDR3 loop spans 17 amino acids. V lost 2 bases, J lost 0 bases, and 7 bases stayed unmatched. Germline CDR1 MNHEY, CDR2 SVGAGI. CDR3 residues: CASSYLPGQNSNQPQHF. CDR3 in DNA: TGTGCCAGCAGTTACCTCCCGGGACAGAATAGCAATCAGCCCCAGCATTTT.

This clonotype appeared a single time. CDR3 in DNA: TGTGCCACCCGAAGGACAGATACGCAGTATTTT. This gives the protein CATRRTDTQYF. This rearrangement joins TRBV12-3 or TRBV12-4 to TRBJ2-3; no clear D gene. Deletions cut 10 bases from V and 3 bases from J, with 8 bases between. The length of the CDR3 is 11 residues.

The chain combines TRBV3-1 with TRBJ2-3, with D perhaps matching TRBD1 (6 bases). The CDR3 runs 17 residues. V lost 1 base to trimming and J lost 5 bases, with 19 bases between them. Germline CDR1 is LGHDT and CDR2 is YNNKEL (reference sequence). The CDR3: CASSQGTSGQRIDTQYF. CDR3 in DNA: TGTGCCAGCAGCCAAGGTACCTCAGGACAGAGGATAGATACGCAGTATTTT.

This clonotype appeared a single time. The chain links TRBV24-1 to TRBJ1-5, with 8 positions matching TRBD1. Germline loops: CDR1 KGHDR, CDR2 SFDVKD. The CDR3 is made up of 14 amino acids. Trimming took 5 bases from V and 4 from J; bases not matched to a gene: 3. The CDR3, as DNA: TGTGCCACCAGTGTCGGGACAGGTAATCAGCCCCAGCATTTT. It yields the protein CATSVGTGNQPQHF.

This chain uses TRBV19 with TRBJ2-1; D is perhaps TRBD1 (5 bases). Deletions cut 6 bases from V and 4 bases from J, with 10 bases between. Germline V gene lookup returns CDR1 LNHDA and CDR2 SQIVND (reference sequence). The CDR3 is made up of 13 amino acids. The CDR3 bases are TGTGCCAGTAGCTGGACACCGTACAATGAGCAGTTCTTC. It specifies CASSWTPYNEQFF.

This sequence joins TRBV19 and TRBJ2-3, with D perhaps TRBD2 (5 bases). CDR1 is LNHDA, CDR2 SQIVND, per germline (reference sequence). V was cut by 6 bases and J by 0 bases, with 10 bases left in between. The CDR3 has 14 amino acids. Here the CDR3 DNA reads TGTGCCAGTAGCCCAGCGGCTAGCACAGATACGCAGTATTTT. Translating gives CASSPAASTDTQYF.

The chain joins TRBV2 to TRBJ2-5; 11 nucleotides match TRBD1. The CDR3 consists of 16 residues. Looked up from germline, CDR1 is SNHLY and CDR2 is FYNNEI. V lost 4 bases, J lost 4 bases, and 8 bases stayed unmatched. The CDR3 DNA follows: TGTGCCAGCAGTGCCGATGGGACAGGGGGTCGAGAGACCCAGTACTTC. Protein: CASSADGTGGRETQYF. The whole variable domain, filled in from reference TRBV2 and TRBJ2-5, reads EPEVTQTPSHQVTQMGQEVILRCVPISNHLYFYWYRQILGQKVEFLVSFYNNEISEKSEIFDDQFSVERPDGSNFTLKIRSTKLEDSAMYFCASSADGTGGRETQYFGPGTRLLVL.